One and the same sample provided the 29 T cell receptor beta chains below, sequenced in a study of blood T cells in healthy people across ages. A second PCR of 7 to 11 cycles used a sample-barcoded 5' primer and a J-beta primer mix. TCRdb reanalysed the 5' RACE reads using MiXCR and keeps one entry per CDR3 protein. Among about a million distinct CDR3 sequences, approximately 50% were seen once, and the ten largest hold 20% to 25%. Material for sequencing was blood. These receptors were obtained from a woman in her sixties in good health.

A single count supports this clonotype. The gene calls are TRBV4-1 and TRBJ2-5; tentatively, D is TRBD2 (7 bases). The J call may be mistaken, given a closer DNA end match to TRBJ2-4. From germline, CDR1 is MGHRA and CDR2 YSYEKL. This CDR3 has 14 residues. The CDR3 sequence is CASSQVGGPDIQYF. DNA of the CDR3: TGCGCCAGCAGCCAAGTCGGGGGGCCGGACATTCAGTACTTC.

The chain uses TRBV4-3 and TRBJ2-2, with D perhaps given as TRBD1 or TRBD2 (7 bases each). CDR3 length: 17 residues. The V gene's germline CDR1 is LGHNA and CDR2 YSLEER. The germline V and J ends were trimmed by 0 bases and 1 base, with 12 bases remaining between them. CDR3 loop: CASSQDQGGMNTGELFF. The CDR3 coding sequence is TGCGCCAGCAGCCAAGATCAGGGGGGGATGAACACCGGGGAGCTGTTTTTT.

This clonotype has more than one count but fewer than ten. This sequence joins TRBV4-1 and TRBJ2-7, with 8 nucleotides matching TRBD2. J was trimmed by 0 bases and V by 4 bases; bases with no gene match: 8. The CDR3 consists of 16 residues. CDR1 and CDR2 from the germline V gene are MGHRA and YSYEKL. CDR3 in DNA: TGCGCCAGCAGCCCGTCGCCTAGCGGGTACTCCTACGAGCAGTACTTC. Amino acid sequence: CASSPSPSGYSYEQYF.

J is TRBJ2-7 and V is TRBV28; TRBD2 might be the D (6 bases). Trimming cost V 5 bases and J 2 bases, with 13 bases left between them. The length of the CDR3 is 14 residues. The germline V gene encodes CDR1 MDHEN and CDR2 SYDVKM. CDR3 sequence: CASSTSGPPYEQYF. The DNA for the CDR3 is TGTGCCAGCAGTACCAGCGGGCCACCCTACGAGCAGTACTTC.

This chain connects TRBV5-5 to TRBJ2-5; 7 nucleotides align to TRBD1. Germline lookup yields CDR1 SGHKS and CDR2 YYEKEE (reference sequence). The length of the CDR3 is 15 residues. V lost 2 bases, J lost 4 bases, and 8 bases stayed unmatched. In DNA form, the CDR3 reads TGTGCCAGCAGCTTATTACAGGGGTTAGGAGAGACCCAGTACTTC. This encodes CASSLLQGLGETQYF. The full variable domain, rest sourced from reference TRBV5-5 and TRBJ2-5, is DAGVTQSPTHLIKTRGQQVTLRCSPISGHKSVSWYQQVLGQGPQFIFQYYEKEERGRGNFPDRFSARQFPNYSSELNVNALLLGDSALYLCASSLLQGLGETQYFGPGTRLLVL.

This CDR3 reads CSVVGSEETQYF. For the CDR3, the DNA is TGCAGCGTTGTTGGGTCGGAGGAGACCCAGTACTTC. V is TRBV29-1 and J is TRBJ2-5; D unresolved. Germline assignment: CDR1 SQVTM and CDR2 ANQGSEA. The CDR3 covers 12 residues. Trimming took 4 bases from V and 5 from J, leaving 11 bases between them.

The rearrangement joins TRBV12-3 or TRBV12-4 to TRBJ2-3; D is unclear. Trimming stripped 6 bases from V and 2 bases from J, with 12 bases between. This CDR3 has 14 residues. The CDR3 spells CASRDRVFTDTQYF. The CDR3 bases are TGTGCCAGCAGGGATCGGGTATTCACAGATACGCAGTATTTT.

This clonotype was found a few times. CDR3 in amino acids: CASSLMGSGSLGTQYF. CDR3 DNA: TGCGCCAGCAGCTTGATGGGTAGCGGGAGTTTGGGGACCCAGTACTTC. The J gene is TRBJ2-5, the V gene TRBV5-1; 9 bases fit TRBD2. Germline V gene lookup returns CDR1 SGHRS and CDR2 YFSETQ. CDR3 length: 16 residues. J gave up 7 bases and V 1 base, and 11 bases lay outside the gene matches. Together with reference TRBV5-1 and TRBJ2-5, the CDR3 gives the full variable domain: KAGVTQTPRYLIKTRGQQVTLSCSPISGHRSVSWYQQTPGQGLQFLFEYFSETQRNKGNFPGRFSGRQFSNSRSEMNVSTLELGDSALYLCASSLMGSGSLGTQYFGPGTRLLVL.

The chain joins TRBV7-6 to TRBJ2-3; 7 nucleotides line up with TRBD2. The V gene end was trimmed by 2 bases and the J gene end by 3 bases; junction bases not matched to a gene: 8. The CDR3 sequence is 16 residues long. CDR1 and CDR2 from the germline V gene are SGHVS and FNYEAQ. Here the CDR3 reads CASSLNWGSGTDTQYF. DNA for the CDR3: TGTGCCAGCAGCTTAAATTGGGGTAGCGGGACAGATACGCAGTATTTT.

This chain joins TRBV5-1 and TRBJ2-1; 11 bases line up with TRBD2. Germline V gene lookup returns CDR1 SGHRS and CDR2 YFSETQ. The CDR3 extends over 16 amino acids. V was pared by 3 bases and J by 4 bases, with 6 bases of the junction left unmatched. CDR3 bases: TGCGCCAGCAGCTATCCCTCTAGCGGGAGGTACAATGAGCAGTTCTTC. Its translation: CASSYPSSGRYNEQFF.

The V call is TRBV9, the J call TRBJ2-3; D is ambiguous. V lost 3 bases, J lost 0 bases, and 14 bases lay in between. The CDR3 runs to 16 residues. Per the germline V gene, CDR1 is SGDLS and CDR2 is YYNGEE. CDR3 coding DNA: TGTGCCAGCAGCGAGCGTCAGAGGTTGAGCACAGATACGCAGTATTTT. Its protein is CASSERQRLSTDTQYF.

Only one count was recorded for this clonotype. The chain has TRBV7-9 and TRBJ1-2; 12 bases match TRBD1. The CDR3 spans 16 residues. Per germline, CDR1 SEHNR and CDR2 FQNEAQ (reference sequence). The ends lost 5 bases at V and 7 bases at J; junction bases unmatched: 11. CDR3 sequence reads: CASSIPGQGAISGYTF. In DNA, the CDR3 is TGTGCCAGCAGCATACCGGGACAGGGGGCAATCTCTGGCTACACCTTC. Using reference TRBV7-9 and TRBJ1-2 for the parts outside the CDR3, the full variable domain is DTGVSQNPRHKITKRGQNVTFRCDPISEHNRLYWYRQTLGQGPEFLTYFQNEAQLEKSRLLSDRFSAERPKGSFSTLEIQRTEQGDSAMYLCASSIPGQGAISGYTFGSGTRLTVV.

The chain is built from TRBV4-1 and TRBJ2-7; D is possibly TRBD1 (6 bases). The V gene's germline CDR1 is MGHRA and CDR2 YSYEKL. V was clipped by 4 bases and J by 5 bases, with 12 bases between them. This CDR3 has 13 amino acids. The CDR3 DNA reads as TGCGCCAGCAGCCCAGGGGTGGACCACGAGCAGTACTTC. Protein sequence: CASSPGVDHEQYF.

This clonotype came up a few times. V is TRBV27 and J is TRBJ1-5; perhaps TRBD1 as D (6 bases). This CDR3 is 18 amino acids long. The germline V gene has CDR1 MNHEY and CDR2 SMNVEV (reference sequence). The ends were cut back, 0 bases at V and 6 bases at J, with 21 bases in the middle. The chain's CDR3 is CASSLSGAGRNPGQPQHF. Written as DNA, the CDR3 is TGTGCCAGCAGTTTATCGGGGGCGGGACGCAACCCCGGTCAGCCCCAGCATTTT.

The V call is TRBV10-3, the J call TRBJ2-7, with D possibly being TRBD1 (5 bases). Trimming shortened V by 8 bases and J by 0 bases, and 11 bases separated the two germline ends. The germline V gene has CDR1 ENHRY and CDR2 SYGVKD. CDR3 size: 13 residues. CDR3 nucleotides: TGTGCCATCCACGCAGGGAACTCCTACGAGCAGTACTTC. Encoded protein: CAIHAGNSYEQYF.

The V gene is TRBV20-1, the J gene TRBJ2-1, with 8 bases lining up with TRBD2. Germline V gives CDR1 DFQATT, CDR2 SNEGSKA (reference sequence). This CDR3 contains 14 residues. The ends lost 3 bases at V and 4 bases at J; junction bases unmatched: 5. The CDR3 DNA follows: TGCAGTGCTAGTATAGCGGGGATATACAATGAGCAGTTCTTC. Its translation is CSASIAGIYNEQFF.

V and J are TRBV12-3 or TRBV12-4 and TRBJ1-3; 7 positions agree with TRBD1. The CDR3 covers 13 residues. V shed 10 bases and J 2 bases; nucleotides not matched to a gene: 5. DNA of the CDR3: TGTGCCACCGAAACAGGGGCTGGAAACACCATATATTTT. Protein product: CATETGAGNTIYF.

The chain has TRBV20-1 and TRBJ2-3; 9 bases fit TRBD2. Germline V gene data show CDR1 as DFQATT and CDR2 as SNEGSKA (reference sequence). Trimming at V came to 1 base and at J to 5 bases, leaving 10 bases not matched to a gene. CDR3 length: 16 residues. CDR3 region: CSARVWGGRAIDTQYF. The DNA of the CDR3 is TGCAGTGCTAGAGTATGGGGCGGGAGGGCCATAGATACGCAGTATTTT.

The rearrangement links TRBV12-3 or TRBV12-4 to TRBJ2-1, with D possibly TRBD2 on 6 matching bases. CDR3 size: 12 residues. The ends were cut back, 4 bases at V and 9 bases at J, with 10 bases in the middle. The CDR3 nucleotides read TGTGCCAGCAGTTCCGGGAGAATTGAGCAGTTCTTC. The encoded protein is CASSSGRIEQFF.

The CDR3 reads CASSLVAYSPPTSTDTQYF. The CDR3 DNA sequence: TGTGCCAGCAGCTTGGTAGCATATTCCCCCCCCACTAGCACAGATACGCAGTATTTT. The rearrangement joins TRBV7-2 to TRBJ2-3; no reliable D call. CDR3 length: 19 residues. The V and J ends lost 3 bases and 0 bases respectively, with 22 bases between them. Germline-derived CDR1 and CDR2 are SGHTA and FQGNSA.

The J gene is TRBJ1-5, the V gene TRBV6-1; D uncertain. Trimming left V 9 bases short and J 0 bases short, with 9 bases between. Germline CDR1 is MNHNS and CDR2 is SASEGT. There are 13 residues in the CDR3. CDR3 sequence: CASRTISNQPQHF. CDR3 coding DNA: TGTGCCAGTCGGACCATTAGCAATCAGCCCCAGCATTTT.

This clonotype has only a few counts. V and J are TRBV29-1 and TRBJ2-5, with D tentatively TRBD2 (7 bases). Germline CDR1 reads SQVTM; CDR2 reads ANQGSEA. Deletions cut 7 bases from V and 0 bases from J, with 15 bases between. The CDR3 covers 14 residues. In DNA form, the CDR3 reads TGCAGCGCCCAGGGGAGGGCGTACCAAGAGACCCAGTACTTC. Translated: CSAQGRAYQETQYF.

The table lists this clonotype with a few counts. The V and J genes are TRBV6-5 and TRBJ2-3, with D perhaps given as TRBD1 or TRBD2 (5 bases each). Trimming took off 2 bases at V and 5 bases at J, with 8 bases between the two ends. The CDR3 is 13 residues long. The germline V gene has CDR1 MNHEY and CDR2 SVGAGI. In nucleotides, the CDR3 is TGTGCCAGCAGTTACGGGGCGGGAGATACGCAGTATTTT. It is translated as CASSYGAGDTQYF.

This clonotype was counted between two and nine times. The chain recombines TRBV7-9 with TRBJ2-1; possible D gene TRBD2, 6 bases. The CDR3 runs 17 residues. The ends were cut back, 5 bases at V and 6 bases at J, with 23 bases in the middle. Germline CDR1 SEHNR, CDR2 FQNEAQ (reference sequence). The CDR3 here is CASSPWMGGGKPNEQFF. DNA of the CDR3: TGTGCCAGCAGCCCGTGGATGGGGGGTGGCAAACCCAATGAGCAGTTCTTC.

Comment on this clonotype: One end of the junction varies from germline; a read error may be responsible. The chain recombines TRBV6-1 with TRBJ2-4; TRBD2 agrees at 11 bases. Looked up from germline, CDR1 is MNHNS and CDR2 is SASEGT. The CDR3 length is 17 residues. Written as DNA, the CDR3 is TGTGCCAGCAGTGAGACTAGCGGGGTTTCCGCCAAAAGCATTCAGTACTTC. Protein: CASSETSGVSAKSIQYF.

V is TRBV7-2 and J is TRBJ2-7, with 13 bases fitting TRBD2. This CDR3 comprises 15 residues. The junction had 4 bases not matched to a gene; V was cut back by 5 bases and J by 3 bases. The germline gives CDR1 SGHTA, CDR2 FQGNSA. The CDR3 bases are TGTGCCAGCAGCCGTCGACTAGCGGGAGGCTACGAGCAGTACTTC. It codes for CASSRRLAGGYEQYF. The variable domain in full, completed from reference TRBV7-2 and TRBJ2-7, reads GAGVSQSPSNKVTEKGKDVELRCDPISGHTALYWYRQSLGQGLEFLIYFQGNSAPDKSGLPSDRFSAERTGGSVSTLTIQRTQQEDSAVYLCASSRRLAGGYEQYFGPGTRLTVT.

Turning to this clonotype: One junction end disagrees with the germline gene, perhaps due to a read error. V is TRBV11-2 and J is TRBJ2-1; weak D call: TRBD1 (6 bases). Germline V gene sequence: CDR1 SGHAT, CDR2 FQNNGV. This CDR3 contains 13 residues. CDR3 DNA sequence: TGTGCCGGCAGCTTAGCACAGGGATATGAGCAGTTCTTC. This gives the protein CAGSLAQGYEQFF. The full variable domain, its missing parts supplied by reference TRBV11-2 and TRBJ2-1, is EAGVAQSPRYKIIEKRQSVAFWCNPISGHATLYWYQQILGQGPKLLIQFQNNGVVDDSQLPKDRFSAERLKGVDSTLKIQPAKLEDSAVYLCAGSLAQGYEQFFGPGTRLTVL.

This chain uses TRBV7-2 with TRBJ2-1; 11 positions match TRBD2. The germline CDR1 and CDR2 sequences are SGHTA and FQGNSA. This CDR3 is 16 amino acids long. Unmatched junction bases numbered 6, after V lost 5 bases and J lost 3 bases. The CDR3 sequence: CASSETSGGFYNEQFF. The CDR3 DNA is TGTGCCAGCAGCGAAACTAGCGGGGGCTTCTACAATGAGCAGTTCTTC.

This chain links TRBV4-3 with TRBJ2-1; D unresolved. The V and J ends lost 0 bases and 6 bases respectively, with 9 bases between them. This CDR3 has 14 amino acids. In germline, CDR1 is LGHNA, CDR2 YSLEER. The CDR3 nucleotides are TGCGCCAGCAGCCAAGATCCCGGACGCAATGAGCAGTTCTTC. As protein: CASSQDPGRNEQFF.